This TCR beta chain was captured in a study of cytomegalovirus exposure and HLA in healthy donors. Study in general: Among 150 million to 200 million T cells, an earlier analysis found 117 million unique TCR beta sequences.

Study-level results: Three chains tied to CMV proved CMV antigen-specific in vitro.

The CDR3 is 17 residues long. Trimming at V came to 0 bases and at J to 4 bases, leaving 7 bases not matched to a gene. From germline, CDR1 is WSHSY and CDR2 SAAADI. A multiplex PCR was run with 60 Vbeta primers and 13 Jbeta primers. In the original processing: The count from a later analysis was tens of millions of unique TCR beta chains, some 10 million of them shared. The data were produced by immunoSEQ multiplex PCR, yet TCRdb's version contains in-frame clones alone and is incomplete. For V, J and clone size, that table is used; D and trimming come from the DNA. The table has roughly 120,000 clones, about 72% seen once. With respect to this clone: Its target is not known.

Among the donors, all were healthy bone marrow donors. The receptor comes from a man aged 45-65 years in good health and CMV-seropositive. The gene calls are TRBV10-2 and TRBJ2-1; 9 nucleotides agree with TRBD2. Material: PBMCs. CDR3 amino acids: CASSESRTSVSYNEQFF. DNA of the CDR3: TGCGCCAGCAGTGAGTCCCGGACTAGCGTAAGTTACAATGAGCAGTTCTTC.